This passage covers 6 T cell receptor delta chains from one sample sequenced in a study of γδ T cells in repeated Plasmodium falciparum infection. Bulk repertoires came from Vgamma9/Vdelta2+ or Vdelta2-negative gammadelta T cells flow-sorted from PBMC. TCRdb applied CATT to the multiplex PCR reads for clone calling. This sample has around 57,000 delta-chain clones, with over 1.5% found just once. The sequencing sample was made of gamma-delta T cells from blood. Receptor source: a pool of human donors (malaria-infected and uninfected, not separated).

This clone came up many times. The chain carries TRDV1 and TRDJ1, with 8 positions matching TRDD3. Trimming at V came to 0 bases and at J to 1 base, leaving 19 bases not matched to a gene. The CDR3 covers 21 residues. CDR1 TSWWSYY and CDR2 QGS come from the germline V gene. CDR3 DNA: TGTGCTCTTGGGGAACTAAGAATCCCTCTGGGGGAAAATAAGGCCACCGATAAACTCATCTTT. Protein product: CALGELRIPLGENKATDKLIF.

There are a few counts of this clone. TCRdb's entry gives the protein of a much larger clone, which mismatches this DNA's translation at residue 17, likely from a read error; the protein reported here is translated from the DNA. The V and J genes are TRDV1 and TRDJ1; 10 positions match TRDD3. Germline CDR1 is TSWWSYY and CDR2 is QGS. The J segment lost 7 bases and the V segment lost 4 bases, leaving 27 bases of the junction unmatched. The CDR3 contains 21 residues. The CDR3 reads CALGARSPVWGRELGDPKLIF. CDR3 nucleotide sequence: TGTGCTCTTGGGGCGCGTTCCCCTGTTTGGGGCAGGGAACTGGGGGATCCTAAACTCATCTTT.

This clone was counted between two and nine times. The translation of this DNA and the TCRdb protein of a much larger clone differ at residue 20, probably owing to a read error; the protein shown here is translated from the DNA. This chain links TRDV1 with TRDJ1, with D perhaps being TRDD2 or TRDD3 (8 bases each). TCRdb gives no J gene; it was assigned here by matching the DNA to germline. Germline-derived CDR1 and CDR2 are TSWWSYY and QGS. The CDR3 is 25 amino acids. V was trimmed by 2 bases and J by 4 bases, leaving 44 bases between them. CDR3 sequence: CALGEGDFLRDPWGKSTRGIDKLIF. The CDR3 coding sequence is TGTGCTCTTGGGGAAGGGGACTTCCTACGTGACCCCTGGGGGAAGTCGACCCGAGGCATCGATAAACTCATCTTT.

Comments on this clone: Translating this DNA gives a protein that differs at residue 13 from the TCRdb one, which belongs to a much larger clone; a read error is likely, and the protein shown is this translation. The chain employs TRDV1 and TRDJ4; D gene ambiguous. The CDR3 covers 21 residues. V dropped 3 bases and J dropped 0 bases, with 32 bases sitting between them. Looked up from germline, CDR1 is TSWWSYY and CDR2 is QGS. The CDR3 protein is CALGEASHKARGSPRSRPLIF. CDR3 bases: TGTGCTCTTGGGGAGGCCTCCCATAAGGCTAGGGGCTCCCCCCGATCCAGACCCCTGATCTTT.

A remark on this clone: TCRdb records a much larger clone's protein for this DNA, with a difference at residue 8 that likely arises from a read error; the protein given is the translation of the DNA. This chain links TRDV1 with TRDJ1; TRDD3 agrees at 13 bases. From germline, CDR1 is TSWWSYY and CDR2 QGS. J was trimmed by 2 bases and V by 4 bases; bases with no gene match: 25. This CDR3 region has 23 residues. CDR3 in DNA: TGTGCTCTTGGGGTAGCCCCCTCGGGGGTCCTTTACTGGGGGATACGGGAGACCGATAAACTCATCTTT. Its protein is CALGVAPSGVLYWGIRETDKLIF.

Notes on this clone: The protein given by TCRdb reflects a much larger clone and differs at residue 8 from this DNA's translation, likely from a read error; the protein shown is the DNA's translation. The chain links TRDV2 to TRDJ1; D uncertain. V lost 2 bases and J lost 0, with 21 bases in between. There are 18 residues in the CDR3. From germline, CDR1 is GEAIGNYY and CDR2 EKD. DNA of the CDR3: TGTGCCTGTGACAGAGCGGTCCCCCCTATAAAGTACACCGATAAACTCATCTTT. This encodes CACDRAVPPIKYTDKLIF.